The entry below gives a single T cell receptor (beta chain) sequence along with its context. V shed 5 bases and J 3 bases; nucleotides not matched to a gene: 8. CDR3 length: 16 amino acids. The germline gives CDR1 SGHNT, CDR2 YENEEA. Participants reported their clinical history, and cohort assignment relied on those reports. These data are taken from a study of blood T cell repertoires in COVID-19. Overall study: COVID-19 samples from acute and convalescent phases originated in the United States, Italy and Spain. T cells, B-cell-depleted T cells, or PBMCs supplied cDNA or gDNA.

Profiling relied on immunoSEQ multiplex PCR, and the TCRdb table lists in-frame clones only, not all of them. The table has around 160,000 clones, 84% seen once. The receptor was derived from a woman aged 45-59 years who had been exposed to COVID-19. The sample was PBMCs or T cells enriched from blood (not recorded which). V gene TRBV11-3 combines with J gene TRBJ2-3, with 10 bases aligning to TRBD1. For the CDR3, the DNA is TGTGCCAGCAGCATCGGGACAGGGGTTTTTACAGATACGCAGTATTTT. As protein: CASSIGTGVFTDTQYF.